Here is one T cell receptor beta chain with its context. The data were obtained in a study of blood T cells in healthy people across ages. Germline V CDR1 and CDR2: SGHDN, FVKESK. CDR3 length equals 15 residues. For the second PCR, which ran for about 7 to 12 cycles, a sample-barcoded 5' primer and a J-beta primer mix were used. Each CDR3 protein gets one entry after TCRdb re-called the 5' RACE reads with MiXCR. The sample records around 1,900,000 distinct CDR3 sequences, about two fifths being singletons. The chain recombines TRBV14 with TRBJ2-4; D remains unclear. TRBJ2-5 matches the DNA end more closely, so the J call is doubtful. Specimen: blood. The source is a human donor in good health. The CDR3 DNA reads TGTGCCAGCAGCCAAGTTGCGGCCGAAGGCGGGACCCAGTACTTC. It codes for CASSQVAAEGGTQYF.